This T cell receptor beta chain is from a study of early stage breast cancer tumors. Notes on the study in general: Chain pairing and CD4, CD8 or FOXP3 expression were not captured.

Worth noting for this clone: Antigen: not known.

Clones were read by immunoSEQ multiplex PCR, and TCRdb kept only the in-frame ones, dropping some. Of roughly 58,000 clones in the sample, over 80% were seen once. The CDR3 runs to 17 residues. Germline CDR1 reads MNHEY; CDR2 reads SMNVEV (reference sequence). Trimming removed 3 bases from V and 1 base from J; junction bases left unmatched: 5. The sample was blood. V and J are TRBV27 and TRBJ2-6; 8 bases line up with TRBD1. The sequence derives from a person aged 70 to 80 with breast cancer. CDR3 amino acids: CASSFTGGRSGANVLTF. The CDR3 region has the DNA TGTGCCAGCAGTTTCACAGGGGGGAGGTCTGGGGCCAACGTCCTGACTTTC.